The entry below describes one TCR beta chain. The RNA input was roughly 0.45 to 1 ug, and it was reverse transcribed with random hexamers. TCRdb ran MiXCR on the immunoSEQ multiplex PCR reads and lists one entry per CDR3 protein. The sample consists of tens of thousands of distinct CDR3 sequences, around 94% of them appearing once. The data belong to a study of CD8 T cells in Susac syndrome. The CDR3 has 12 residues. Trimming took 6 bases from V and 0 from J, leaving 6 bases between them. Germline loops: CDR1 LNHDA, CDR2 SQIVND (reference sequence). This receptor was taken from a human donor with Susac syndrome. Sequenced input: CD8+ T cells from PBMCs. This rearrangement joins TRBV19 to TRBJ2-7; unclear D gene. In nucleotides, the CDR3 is TGTGCCAGTAGAGCCGGCTCCTACGAGCAGTACTTC. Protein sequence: CASRAGSYEQYF.